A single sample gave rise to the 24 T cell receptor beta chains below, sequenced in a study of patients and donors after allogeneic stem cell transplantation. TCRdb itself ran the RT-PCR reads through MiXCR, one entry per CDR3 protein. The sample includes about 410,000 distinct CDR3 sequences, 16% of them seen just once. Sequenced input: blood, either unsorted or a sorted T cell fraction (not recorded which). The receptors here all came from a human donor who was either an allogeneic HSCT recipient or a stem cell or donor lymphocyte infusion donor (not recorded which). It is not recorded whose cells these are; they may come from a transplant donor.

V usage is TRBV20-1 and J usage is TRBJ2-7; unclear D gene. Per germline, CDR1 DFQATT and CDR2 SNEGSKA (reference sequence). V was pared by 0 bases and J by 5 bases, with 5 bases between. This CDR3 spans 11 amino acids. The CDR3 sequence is CSARDQNEQYF. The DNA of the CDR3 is TGCAGTGCTAGAGATCAGAACGAGCAGTACTTC.

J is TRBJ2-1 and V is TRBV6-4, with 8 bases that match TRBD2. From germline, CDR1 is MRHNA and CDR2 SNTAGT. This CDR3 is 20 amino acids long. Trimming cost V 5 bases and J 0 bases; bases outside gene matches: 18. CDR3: CASSTNREGRGLSSYNEQFF. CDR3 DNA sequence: TGTGCCAGCAGTACAAATCGGGAGGGCAGGGGCCTTAGCTCCTACAATGAGCAGTTCTTC.

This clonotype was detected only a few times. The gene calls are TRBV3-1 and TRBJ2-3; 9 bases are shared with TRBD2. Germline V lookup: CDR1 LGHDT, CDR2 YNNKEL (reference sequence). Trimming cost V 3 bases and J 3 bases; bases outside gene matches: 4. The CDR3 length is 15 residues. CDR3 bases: TGTGCCAGCAGCCAGGCGGGGGGGCCAACAGATACGCAGTATTTT. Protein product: CASSQAGGPTDTQYF.

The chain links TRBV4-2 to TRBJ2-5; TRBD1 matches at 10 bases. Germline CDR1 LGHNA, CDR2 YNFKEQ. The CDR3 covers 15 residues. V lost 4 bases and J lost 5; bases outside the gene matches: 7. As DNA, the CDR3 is TGTGCCAGCAGCCGGACGGACAGGGGGTTGGAGACCCAGTACTTC. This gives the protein CASSRTDRGLETQYF.

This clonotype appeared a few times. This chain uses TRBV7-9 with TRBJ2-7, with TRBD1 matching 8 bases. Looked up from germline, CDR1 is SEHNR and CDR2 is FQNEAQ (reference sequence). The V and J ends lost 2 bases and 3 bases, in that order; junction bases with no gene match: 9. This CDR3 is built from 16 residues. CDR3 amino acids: CASSLPPTGVGYEQYF. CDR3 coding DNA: TGTGCCAGCAGCTTACCCCCGACAGGGGTCGGCTACGAGCAGTACTTC.

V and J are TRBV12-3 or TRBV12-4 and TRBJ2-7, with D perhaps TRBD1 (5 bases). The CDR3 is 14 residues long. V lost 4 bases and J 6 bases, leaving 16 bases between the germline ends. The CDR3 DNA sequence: TGTGCCAGCAGTTCAGACAGTCCGGCACGCGAGCAGTACTTC. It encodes CASSSDSPAREQYF.

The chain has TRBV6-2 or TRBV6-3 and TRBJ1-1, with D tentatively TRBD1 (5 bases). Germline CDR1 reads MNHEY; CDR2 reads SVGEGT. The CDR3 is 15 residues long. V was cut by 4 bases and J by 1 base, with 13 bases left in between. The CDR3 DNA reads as TGTGCCAGCAGTTTTGACAGCCTAAGGAACACTGAAGCTTTCTTT. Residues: CASSFDSLRNTEAFF.

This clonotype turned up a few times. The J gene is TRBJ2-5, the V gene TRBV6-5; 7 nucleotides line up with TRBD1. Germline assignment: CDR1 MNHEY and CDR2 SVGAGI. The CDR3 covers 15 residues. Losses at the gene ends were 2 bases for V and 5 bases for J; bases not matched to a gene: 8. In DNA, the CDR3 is TGTGCCAGCAGTTACGGGGGCAGGGGGTTCGAGACCCAGTACTTC. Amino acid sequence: CASSYGGRGFETQYF.

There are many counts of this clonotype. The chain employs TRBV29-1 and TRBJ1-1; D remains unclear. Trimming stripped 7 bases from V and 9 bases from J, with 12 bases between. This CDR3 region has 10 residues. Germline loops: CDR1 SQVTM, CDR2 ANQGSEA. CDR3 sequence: CSALSPKAFF. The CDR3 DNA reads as TGCAGCGCCCTCAGCCCTAAAGCTTTCTTT.

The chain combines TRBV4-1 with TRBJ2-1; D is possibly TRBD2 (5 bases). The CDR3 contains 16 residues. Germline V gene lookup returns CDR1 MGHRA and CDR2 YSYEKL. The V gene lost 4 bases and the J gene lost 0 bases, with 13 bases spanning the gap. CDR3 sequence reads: CASSPPRESSYNEQFF. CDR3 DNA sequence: TGCGCCAGCAGCCCCCCAAGGGAGAGCTCCTACAATGAGCAGTTCTTC.

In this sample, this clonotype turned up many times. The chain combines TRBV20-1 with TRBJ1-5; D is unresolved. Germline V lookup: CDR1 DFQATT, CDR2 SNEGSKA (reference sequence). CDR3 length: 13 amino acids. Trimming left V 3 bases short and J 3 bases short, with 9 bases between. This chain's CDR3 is CSASPGNNQPQHF. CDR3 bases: TGCAGTGCTAGTCCGGGGAACAATCAGCCCCAGCATTTT.

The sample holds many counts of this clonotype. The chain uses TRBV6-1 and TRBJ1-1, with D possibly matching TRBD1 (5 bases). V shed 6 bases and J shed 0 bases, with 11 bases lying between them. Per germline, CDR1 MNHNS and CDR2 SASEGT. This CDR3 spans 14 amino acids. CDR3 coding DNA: TGTGCCAGCAGGTCCGGGACGCTGAACACTGAAGCTTTCTTT. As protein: CASRSGTLNTEAFF.

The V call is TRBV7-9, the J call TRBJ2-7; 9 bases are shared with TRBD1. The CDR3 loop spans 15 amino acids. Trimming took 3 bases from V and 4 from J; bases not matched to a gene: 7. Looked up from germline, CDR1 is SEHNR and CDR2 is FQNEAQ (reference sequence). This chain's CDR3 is CASSFTTGGEYEQYF. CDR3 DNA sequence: TGTGCCAGCAGCTTTACCACAGGGGGCGAGTACGAGCAGTACTTC.

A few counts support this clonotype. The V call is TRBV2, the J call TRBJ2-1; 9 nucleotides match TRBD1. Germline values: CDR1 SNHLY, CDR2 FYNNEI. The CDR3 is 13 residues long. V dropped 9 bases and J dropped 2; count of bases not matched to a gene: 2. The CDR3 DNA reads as TGTGCCAGACAGGGGGCTACCTACAATGAGCAGTTCTTC. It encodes CARQGATYNEQFF.

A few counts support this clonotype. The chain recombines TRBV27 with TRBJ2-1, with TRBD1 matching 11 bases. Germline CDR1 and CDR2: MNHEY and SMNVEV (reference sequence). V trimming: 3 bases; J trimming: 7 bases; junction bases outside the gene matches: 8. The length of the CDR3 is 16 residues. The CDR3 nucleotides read TGTGCCAGCAGTTTTCTTCGGACAGGGGGCTGGAATGAGCAGTTCTTC. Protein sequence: CASSFLRTGGWNEQFF.

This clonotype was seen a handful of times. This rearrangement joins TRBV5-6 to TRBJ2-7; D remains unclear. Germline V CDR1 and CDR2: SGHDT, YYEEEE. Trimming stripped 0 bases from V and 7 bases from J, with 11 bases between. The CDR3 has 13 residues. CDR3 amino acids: CASSLGAFYEQYF. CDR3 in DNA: TGTGCCAGCAGCTTGGGGGCGTTCTATGAGCAGTACTTC.

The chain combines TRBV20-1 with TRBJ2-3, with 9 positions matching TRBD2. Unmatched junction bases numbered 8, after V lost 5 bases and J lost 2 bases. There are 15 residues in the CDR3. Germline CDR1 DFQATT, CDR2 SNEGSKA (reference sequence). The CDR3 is CSAPLTSGVTDTQYF. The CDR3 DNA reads TGCAGTGCTCCATTGACTAGCGGAGTCACAGATACGCAGTATTTT.

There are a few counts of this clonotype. CDR3 DNA: TGTGCCAGCAGCCTCCTAGCGGCTGGCCGGGAGCTGTTTTTT. This sequence encodes CASSLLAAGRELFF. The chain has TRBV6-2 or TRBV6-3 and TRBJ2-2; 7 bases agree with TRBD2. V shed 6 bases and J 9 bases; nucleotides not matched to a gene: 10. Germline V lookup: CDR1 MNHEY, CDR2 SVGEGT. This CDR3 has 14 residues.

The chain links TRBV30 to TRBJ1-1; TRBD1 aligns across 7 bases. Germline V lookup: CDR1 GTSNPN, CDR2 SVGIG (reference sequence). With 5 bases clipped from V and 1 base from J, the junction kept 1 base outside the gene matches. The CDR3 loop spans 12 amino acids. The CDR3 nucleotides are TGTGCCTGGCGGACAGGGAACACTGAAGCTTTCTTT. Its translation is CAWRTGNTEAFF.

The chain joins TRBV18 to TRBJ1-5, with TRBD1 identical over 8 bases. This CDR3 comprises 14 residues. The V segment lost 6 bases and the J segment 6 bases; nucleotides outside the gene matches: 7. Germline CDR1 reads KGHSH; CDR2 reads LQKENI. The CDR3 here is CASSQHTGGQPQHF. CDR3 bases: TGTGCCAGCTCCCAACACACAGGGGGTCAGCCCCAGCATTTT. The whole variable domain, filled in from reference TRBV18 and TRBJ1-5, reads NAGVMQNPRHLVRRRGQEARLRCSPMKGHSHVYWYRQLPEEGLKFMVYLQKENIIDESGMPKERFSAEFPKEGPSILRIQQVVRGDSAAYFCASSQHTGGQPQHFGDGTRLSIL.

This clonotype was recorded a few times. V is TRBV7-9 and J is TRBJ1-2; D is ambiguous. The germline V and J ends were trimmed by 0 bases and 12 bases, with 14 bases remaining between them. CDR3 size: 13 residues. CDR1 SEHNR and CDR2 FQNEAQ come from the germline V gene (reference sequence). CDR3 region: CASSLAQTRGDTF. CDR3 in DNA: TGTGCCAGCAGCTTAGCTCAAACACGGGGTGACACCTTC. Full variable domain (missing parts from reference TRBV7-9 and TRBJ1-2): DTGVSQNPRHKITKRGQNVTFRCDPISEHNRLYWYRQTLGQGPEFLTYFQNEAQLEKSRLLSDRFSAERPKGSFSTLEIQRTEQGDSAMYLCASSLAQTRGDTFGSGTRLTVV.

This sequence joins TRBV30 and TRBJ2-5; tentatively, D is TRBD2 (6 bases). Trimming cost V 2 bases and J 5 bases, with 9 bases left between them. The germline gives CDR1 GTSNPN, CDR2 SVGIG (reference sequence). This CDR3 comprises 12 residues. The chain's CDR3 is CAWSFAGETQYF. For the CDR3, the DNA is TGTGCCTGGAGTTTTGCGGGGGAGACCCAGTACTTC.

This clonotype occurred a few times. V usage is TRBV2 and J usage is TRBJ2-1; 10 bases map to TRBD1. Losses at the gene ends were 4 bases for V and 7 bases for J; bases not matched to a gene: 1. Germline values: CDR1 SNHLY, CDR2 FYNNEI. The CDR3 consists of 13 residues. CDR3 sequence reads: CASSGDRGNEQFF. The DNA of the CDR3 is TGTGCCAGCAGTGGGGACAGGGGAAATGAGCAGTTCTTC.

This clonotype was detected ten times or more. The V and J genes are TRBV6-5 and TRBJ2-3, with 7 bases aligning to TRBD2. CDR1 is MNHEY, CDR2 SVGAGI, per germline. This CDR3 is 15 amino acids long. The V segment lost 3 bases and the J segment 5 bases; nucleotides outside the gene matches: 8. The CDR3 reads CASSYYRGVEDTQYF. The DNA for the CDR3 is TGTGCCAGCAGTTATTACCGGGGGGTGGAAGATACGCAGTATTTT.